The 8 T cell receptor beta chains below all came from one sample that was sequenced in a study of blood T cell repertoires in COVID-19. The protocol was immunoSEQ multiplex PCR, while the TCRdb copy is restricted to in-frame clones and leaves out a portion. The sample carries some 97,000 clones, 90% recorded once. The sample was peripheral blood. The receptors were gathered from a man aged 50-59 years with acute or convalescent COVID-19.

This rearrangement joins TRBV7-2 to TRBJ2-7; 9 bases align to TRBD2. The germline CDR1 and CDR2 sequences are SGHTA and FQGNSA. The CDR3 length is 15 residues. The V gene end was trimmed by 3 bases and the J gene end by 0 bases; junction bases not matched to a gene: 3. CDR3 in amino acids: CASSFGLASSYEQYF. CDR3 bases: TGTGCCAGCAGCTTTGGACTAGCGAGCTCCTACGAGCAGTACTTC.

V usage is TRBV9 and J usage is TRBJ2-1; TRBD2 might be the D (6 bases). The CDR3 totals 18 residues. Trimming shortened V by 4 bases and J by 0 bases, and 20 bases separated the two germline ends. Per germline, CDR1 SGDLS and CDR2 YYNGEE. Here the CDR3 DNA reads TGTGCCAGCAGCCCCTCGCCGGGGGAGCGGAGCTCCTACAATGAGCAGTTCTTC. It yields the protein CASSPSPGERSSYNEQFF.

The rearrangement links TRBV29-1 to TRBJ1-1; 8 bases agree with TRBD1. Germline CDR1 is SQVTM and CDR2 is ANQGSEA. V dropped 5 bases and J dropped 4; count of bases not matched to a gene: 9. The CDR3 sequence is 14 residues long. CDR3 residues: CSVSQGATSTEAFF. The CDR3 DNA sequence: TGCAGCGTTTCCCAGGGGGCGACGAGCACTGAAGCTTTCTTT.

The chain uses TRBV7-9 and TRBJ1-1; no clear D gene. Trimming pared 5 bases from V and 2 bases from J, leaving 12 bases between. The CDR3 has 14 residues. The V gene's germline CDR1 is SEHNR and CDR2 FQNEAQ (reference sequence). In nucleotides, the CDR3 is TGTGCCAGCAGCCGAGACCTGGGCAACACTGAAGCTTTCTTT. It codes for CASSRDLGNTEAFF. The entire variable domain, with the rest obtained from reference TRBV7-9 and TRBJ1-1, is as follows: DTGVSQNPRHKITKRGQNVTFRCDPISEHNRLYWYRQTLGQGPEFLTYFQNEAQLEKSRLLSDRFSAERPKGSFSTLEIQRTEQGDSAMYLCASSRDLGNTEAFFGQGTRLTVV.

This chain connects TRBV18 to TRBJ1-1, with 7 bases fitting TRBD1. V shed 4 bases and J 1 base; nucleotides not matched to a gene: 9. The CDR3 loop spans 16 amino acids. Germline V lookup: CDR1 KGHSH, CDR2 LQKENI. CDR3 DNA: TGTGCCAGCTCACGGGACAGTTACACGGAGAACACTGAAGCTTTCTTT. Protein sequence: CASSRDSYTENTEAFF.

This clone occurred a few times. The rearrangement uses TRBV6-1 and TRBJ2-1; 10 nucleotides line up with TRBD2. Germline trimming cut 3 bases from V and 10 bases from J; bases unmatched to any gene: 12. CDR1 is MNHNS, CDR2 SASEGT, per germline. The CDR3 is 16 amino acids. The CDR3, as DNA: TGTGCCAGCAGTGATATCGTCGCTAGCGGGAGAGGGGAGCAGTTCTTC. Encoded protein: CASSDIVASGRGEQFF.

V is TRBV2 and J is TRBJ2-5, with TRBD2 matching over 7 bases. The CDR3 loop spans 16 amino acids. Germline loops: CDR1 SNHLY, CDR2 FYNNEI. V lost 6 bases and J lost 5; bases outside the gene matches: 15. CDR3 amino acids: CASRESGNWGMETQYF. The CDR3 nucleotides are TGTGCCAGCAGGGAAAGCGGGAACTGGGGTATGGAGACCCAGTACTTC. The entire variable domain, with the rest obtained from reference TRBV2 and TRBJ2-5, is as follows: EPEVTQTPSHQVTQMGQEVILRCVPISNHLYFYWYRQILGQKVEFLVSFYNNEISEKSEIFDDQFSVERPDGSNFTLKIRSTKLEDSAMYFCASRESGNWGMETQYFGPGTRLLVL.

V gene TRBV5-1 combines with J gene TRBJ2-7; TRBD2 agrees at 8 bases. V lost 4 bases and J lost 4; bases outside the gene matches: 7. Germline V gene data show CDR1 as SGHRS and CDR2 as YFSETQ. The CDR3 extends over 14 amino acids. The CDR3 loop reads CASSPLAGSYEQYF. The CDR3, as DNA: TGCGCCAGCAGCCCGCTAGCGGGTAGTTACGAGCAGTACTTC.